Only a few counts were recorded for the clone carrying this T cell receptor (beta chain). Its specificity is not known. On the day of bone marrow donation, the related graft donor provided peripheral blood. TCRdb's copy holds only in-frame clones and misses some; the assay was immunoSEQ multiplex PCR. Among approximately 26,000 clones listed, approximately 90% were seen once. The sample comes from a study of T cells after posttransplantation cyclophosphamide. Study results and limitations: TRB clonality was highly associated with recipient CMV seropositivity and reactivation. TRB overlap between skin or GI tissue T cells and blood was limited.

This CDR3 is 12 amino acids long. Trimming left V 4 bases short and J 0 bases short, with 3 bases between. Per germline, CDR1 SGHNT and CDR2 YYREEE (reference sequence). The chain is built from TRBV5-4 and TRBJ2-3; D remains unclear. Sequencing used PBMCs. This receptor was identified in a man between 45 and 60 years old. In DNA, the CDR3 is TGTGCCAGCAGCCTTAGCACAGATACGCAGTATTTT. Its translation: CASSLSTDTQYF.